A selection of T cell receptor beta chains follows, all from one sample in a study of graft-versus-host responses after intestinal transplantation. This table comes from immunoSEQ multiplex PCR, and its TCRdb copy is limited to in-frame clones, with some not included. The sample records under 30,000 clones, around 94% being singletons. The sequenced sample was PBMCs, obtained just over 29 days after intestinal transplant. The receptors were sampled from a human patient who received an intestinal transplant, so some T cells may come from the graft donor. CDR3s include the opening cysteine and the closing phenylalanine or tryptophan. The D gene is left open where the match is weak. Not every row has a clone size; where given, it reads once, few, many or a size class.

d_call clone_size j_call v_call cdr3_aa cdr3_nt
TRBD2 NA TRBJ2-6 TRBV27 CASSPLAGEAGANVLTF TGTGCCAGCAGCCCACTAGCGGGAGAAGCTGGGGCCAACGTCCTGACTTTC
NA NA TRBJ2-3 TRBV5-4 CASSRSRGDDTQYF TGTGCCAGTTCCCGAAGTCGGGGTGATGATACGCAGTATTTT
NA once TRBJ2-2 TRBV27 CASSPPFSGTGELFF TGTGCCAGCAGTCCCCCCTTTAGTGGGACCGGGGAGCTGTTTTTT
TRBD1 NA TRBJ2-7 TRBV13 CASGDRVRYEQYF TGTGCCAGCGGCGACAGGGTAAGGTACGAGCAGTACTTC
NA NA TRBJ2-1 TRBV12-2 CASRLEGGRGNEQFF TGTGCAAGTCGCTTAGAAGGAGGGAGGGGAAATGAGCAGTTCTTC
TRBD1 NA TRBJ1-2 TRBV7-2 CASSLEGRGTPNYGYTF TGTGCCAGCAGCTTAGAGGGCAGGGGGACCCCTAACTATGGCTACACCTTC
NA NA TRBJ1-5 TRBV28 CASSFLRWGESNQPQHF TGTGCCAGCAGTTTCCTACGTTGGGGGGAATCTAATCAGCCCCAGCATTTT
TRBD1 NA TRBJ1-4 TRBV11-2 CASSLVSGGSEKLFF TGTGCCAGCAGCTTAGTTTCAGGGGGAAGTGAAAAACTGTTTTTT
NA NA TRBJ2-2 TRBV6-6 CASSHAKTTRELFF TGTGCCAGCAGTCATGCAAAAACCACCCGGGAGCTGTTTTTT
TRBD1 NA TRBJ1-1 TRBV4-1 CASSQYTGVYTEAFF TGCGCCAGCAGCCAATATACAGGGGTGTACACTGAAGCTTTCTTT
NA NA TRBJ2-7 TRBV21-1 CASSPPGQGPYEQYF TGTGCCAGCAGCCCCCCCGGACAGGGCCCCTACGAGCAGTACTTC
TRBD1 NA TRBJ1-5 TRBV30 CAWSEGAGNQPQHF TGTGCCTGGAGCGAGGGGGCTGGCAATCAGCCCCAGCATTTT
NA NA TRBJ2-1 TRBV19 CASSIEQVSEQFF TGTGCCAGTAGTATAGAACAAGTGAGTGAGCAGTTCTTC
NA NA TRBJ2-1 TRBV6-5 CASSYDGPREQFF TGTGCCAGCAGTTACGACGGTCCCAGGGAGCAGTTCTTC
TRBD2 NA TRBJ2-1 TRBV5-1 CASSLGREEQFF TGCGCCAGCAGCTTGGGGCGGGAGGAGCAGTTCTTC
TRBD1 NA TRBJ1-2 TRBV4-1 CASSQGTGNGYTF TGCGCCAGCAGCCAAGGGACAGGGAATGGCTACACCTTC
NA NA TRBJ2-3 TRBV4-1 CASSQGAGNPDTQYF TGCGCCAGCAGCCAAGGGGCGGGGAATCCAGATACGCAGTATTTT
NA NA TRBJ2-6 TRBV29-1 CSVRWERGANVLTF TGCAGCGTCCGATGGGAGCGTGGGGCCAACGTCCTGACTTTC
NA once TRBJ1-2 TRBV4-3 CASSQKGAYGYTF TGCGCCAGCAGCCAAAAAGGAGCGTATGGCTACACCTTC
TRBD1 NA TRBJ2-7 TRBV9 CASSVGPGGSYEQYF TGTGCCAGCAGCGTAGGCCCAGGGGGATCCTACGAGCAGTACTTC
TRBD1 NA TRBJ1-5 TRBV5-6 CASSRRSGTGNHQPQHF TGTGCCAGCAGTCGACGCTCCGGGACAGGAAACCATCAGCCCCAGCATTTT
NA once TRBJ1-6 TRBV13 CASELRGDSPLHF TGTGCCAGCGAGTTGAGGGGGGATTCACCCCTCCACTTT
TRBD1 NA TRBJ2-7 TRBV7-9 CASSRRGQGIYEQYF TGTGCCAGCAGCCGGAGAGGACAGGGGATCTACGAGCAGTACTTC
TRBD2 NA TRBJ2-1 TRBV11-1 CASSSQAGWGSNEQFF TGTGCCAGCAGCTCGCAAGCGGGATGGGGTAGCAATGAGCAGTTCTTC
NA NA TRBJ2-7 TRBV5-5 CASSLVQTSYEQYF TGTGCCAGCAGCTTGGTTCAGACCTCCTACGAGCAGTACTTC
NA few TRBJ2-7 TRBV19 CASSSVPHYEQYF TGTGCCAGTAGTTCCGTGCCCCACTACGAGCAGTACTTC
NA NA TRBJ1-6 TRBV9 CASQGGNSPLHF TGTGCCAGTCAAGGGGGTAATTCACCCCTCCACTTT
TRBD1 NA TRBJ2-1 TRBV9 CASSVWTGAGDEQFF TGTGCCAGCAGCGTCTGGACAGGGGCGGGGGATGAGCAGTTCTTC
NA NA TRBJ2-3 TRBV6-6 CASSHGAGVRDTQYF TGTGCCAGCAGCCACGGGGCAGGAGTTCGGGATACGCAGTATTTT
NA NA TRBJ2-7 TRBV7-2 CASSWTVNYEQYF TGTGCCAGCAGCTGGACGGTGAATTACGAGCAGTACTTC
NA NA TRBJ1-1 TRBV29-1 CSVRVLAPNTEAFF TGCAGCGTTCGCGTTTTGGCCCCGAACACTGAAGCTTTCTTT
NA NA TRBJ2-1 TRBV5-1 CASSLLVGQLYNEQFF TGCGCCAGCAGCTTGTTGGTCGGACAACTTTACAATGAGCAGTTCTTC
TRBD2 NA TRBJ2-5 TRBV7-3 CASSPGTSGSETQYF TGTGCCAGCAGCCCTGGGACTAGCGGGAGTGAGACCCAGTACTTC
NA NA TRBJ1-5 TRBV10-3 CAISEGGVGNQPQHF TGTGCCATCAGTGAAGGGGGGGTCGGCAATCAGCCCCAGCATTTT
NA NA TRBJ1-4 TRBV5-6 CASSPATNEKLFF TGTGCCAGCAGCCCAGCCACTAATGAAAAACTGTTTTTT
NA NA TRBJ1-1 TRBV10-3 CAISGWAAPSTEAFF TGTGCCATCAGTGGGTGGGCGGCCCCGAGCACTGAAGCTTTCTTT
NA NA TRBJ2-1 TRBV18 CASSLISGEPEQFF TGTGCCAGCTCACTAATATCGGGGGAACCTGAGCAGTTCTTC
TRBD2 NA TRBJ2-5 TRBV30 CAWSITSGHKETQYF TGTGCCTGGAGCATTACTAGCGGGCATAAAGAGACCCAGTACTTC
TRBD2 NA TRBJ2-1 TRBV9 CASSVALAGADRDEQFF TGTGCCAGCAGCGTAGCCTTGGCGGGAGCTGATAGGGATGAGCAGTTCTTC
TRBD1 NA TRBJ1-2 TRBV28 CASSLPKGAYGYTF TGTGCCAGCAGCCTGCCTAAGGGGGCCTATGGCTACACCTTC
NA NA TRBJ1-3 TRBV19 CASKPAPGSGNTIYF TGTGCCAGTAAACCCGCGCCCGGGTCTGGAAACACCATATATTTT
NA NA TRBJ2-2 TRBV4-3 CASSPHRESTGELFF TGCGCCAGCAGCCCGCACAGGGAAAGCACCGGGGAGCTGTTTTTT
NA NA TRBJ2-7 TRBV11-1 CASRRTGDDEQYF TGTGCCAGCAGGCGAACAGGTGACGACGAGCAGTACTTC
NA NA TRBJ1-5 TRBV5-8 CASSLGRTQPQHF TGTGCCAGCAGCTTAGGAAGGACCCAGCCCCAGCATTTT
TRBD1 NA TRBJ1-1 TRBV28 CASSFRDRWGDPEAFF TGTGCCAGCAGCTTCCGGGACAGGTGGGGTGATCCTGAAGCTTTCTTT
TRBD2 NA TRBJ2-5 TRBV5-1 CASSMGLAGQLTTQYF TGCGCCAGCAGCATGGGACTAGCGGGACAGCTCACTACCCAGTACTTC
NA NA TRBJ2-7 TRBV5-5 CASSLAEGTPYEQYF TGTGCCAGCAGCTTGGCCGAGGGGACCCCCTACGAGCAGTACTTC
TRBD1 NA TRBJ1-3 TRBV4-3 CASSQVVSPTGVRTGNTIYF TGCGCCAGCAGCCAAGTAGTTAGCCCGACAGGGGTTCGGACTGGAAACACCATATATTTT
NA NA TRBJ1-1 TRBV4-2 CASSQVGGPTAEAFF TGTGCCAGCAGCCAAGTAGGAGGACCGACCGCTGAAGCTTTCTTT
NA NA TRBJ2-5 TRBV29-1 CSGTSSETQYF TGCAGCGGAACTAGCTCAGAGACCCAGTACTTC
NA NA TRBJ2-3 TRBV2 CASSEGTDTQYF TGTGCCAGCAGTGAGGGAACAGATACGCAGTATTTT
NA NA TRBJ2-7 TRBV6-1 CASSEGGLPYYEQYF TGTGCCAGCAGTGAAGGGGGCCTACCCTACTACGAGCAGTACTTC
NA NA TRBJ2-7 TRBV5-1 CASSSAGAAPYEQYF TGCGCCAGCAGCTCCGCCGGGGCCGCCCCCTACGAGCAGTACTTC